This T cell receptor beta chain was identified in a study of T cell responses to AZD1222 COVID-19 vaccine. Findings and limits, study-wide: Following two doses of AZD1222, Spike-specific TCR breadth and depth rose. Vaccine-associated CD4 TCRs ranged over spike, dominating at 160-218 and 743-854. Baseline seropositivity occurred in only a handful of AZD1222 recipients. Without day 14 samples, only post-peak T cell repertoires were studied.

V dropped 5 bases and J dropped 2 bases, with 7 bases sitting between them. The length of the CDR3 is 12 residues. Germline CDR1 SGHAT, CDR2 FQDESV (reference sequence). Notes on this clone: Antigen specificity is unknown.

The assay was immunoSEQ multiplex PCR, and TCRdb's table has in-frame clones only and misses some. The sample consists of approximately 35,000 clones, 86% of them appearing once. The sequenced sample was peripheral blood, obtained 28 days after the second AZD1222 dose. This TCR came from an adult who received the AZD1222 COVID-19 vaccine. V gene TRBV11-1 combines with J gene TRBJ2-7; D remains ambiguous. The chain's CDR3 is CASSATTYEQYF. CDR3 sequence (DNA): TGTGCCAGCAGCGCGACGACCTACGAGCAGTACTTC.